These 18 T cell receptor beta chains originate from one sample sequenced in a study of blood T cell repertoires in COVID-19 (TCRdb year 2020). Receptor libraries were prepared by the immunoSEQ multiplex PCR assay. TCRdb's version of the immuneACCESS table is confined to in-frame rearrangements and falls short of the full clone set. An unresolved V gene accounts for under half of the shortfall where checked; the remainder is of unknown origin. The sample table shows about 200,000 clones, and around four fifths are seen once. The ten largest clones represent approximately 0.9% of the sample. Sequencing was performed on peripheral blood. The receptors were sampled from a man aged 60 to 75 with COVID-19, enrolled during active disease.

The V and J genes are TRBV4-1 and TRBJ1-2; D possibly corresponds to TRBD1 (5 bases). This CDR3 has 14 residues. The V and J ends lost 6 bases and 1 base respectively, with 12 bases between them. Per germline, CDR1 MGHRA and CDR2 YSYEKL. CDR3 bases: TGCGCCAGCAGTCAACGGCAGGGTAACTATGGCTACACCTTC. Protein: CASSQRQGNYGYTF.

The V gene is TRBV5-5, the J gene TRBJ1-6, with TRBD1 matching 10 bases. J lost 0 bases, V lost 3 bases, and 3 bases had no gene match. Germline assignment: CDR1 SGHKS and CDR2 YYEKEE (reference sequence). CDR3 size: 17 residues. The CDR3: CASSSGQGSSYNSPLHF. CDR3 DNA sequence: TGTGCCAGCAGCTCGGGACAGGGGAGCTCCTATAATTCACCCCTCCACTTT.

A note on this clone: Other nucleotide sequences in the sample specify the same CDR3. The chain joins TRBV28 to TRBJ1-1, with D possibly matching TRBD1 (5 bases). The germline V gene encodes CDR1 MDHEN and CDR2 SYDVKM. This CDR3 has 13 amino acids. Trimming left V 6 bases short and J 0 bases short, with 8 bases between. CDR3 residues: CASSLTVNTEAFF. DNA for the CDR3: TGTGCCAGCAGCCTGACAGTGAACACTGAAGCTTTCTTT.

This rearrangement joins TRBV24-1 to TRBJ2-5, with 9 positions matching TRBD1. The CDR3 length is 16 residues. The junction had 6 bases not matched to a gene; V was cut back by 3 bases and J by 2 bases. CDR1 and CDR2 (germline): KGHDR, SFDVKD. The DNA of the CDR3 is TGTGCCACCAGTGATACGGGACAGGGCCTTCAAGAGACCCAGTACTTC. This translates into CATSDTGQGLQETQYF.

Of note for this clone: At the DNA level, this CDR3 is encoded by other sequences in the same sample as well. The rearrangement uses TRBV9 and TRBJ1-5; the D gene is possibly TRBD1 (6 bases). V was pared by 0 bases and J by 4 bases, with 11 bases between. CDR3 length equals 15 residues. Germline assignment: CDR1 SGDLS and CDR2 YYNGEE. CDR3: CASSVGQGPNQPQHF. CDR3 nucleotide sequence: TGTGCCAGCAGCGTAGGGCAGGGGCCTAATCAGCCCCAGCATTTT. The variable domain in full, completed from reference TRBV9 and TRBJ1-5, reads DSGVTQTPKHLITATGQRVTLRCSPRSGDLSVYWYQQSLDQGLQFLIQYYNGEERAKGNILERFSAQQFPDLHSELNLSSLELGDSALYFCASSVGQGPNQPQHFGDGTRLSIL.

The chain employs TRBV7-9 and TRBJ2-1, with 9 bases matching TRBD1. With V trimmed by 5 bases and J by 9 bases, 5 bases remained unmatched. The CDR3 has 13 amino acids. CDR1 is SEHNR and CDR2 is FQNEAQ in the germline V gene (reference sequence). The CDR3 DNA is TGTGCCAGCAGCGTACAGGGGGCTGGTGAGCAGTTCTTC. Its protein is CASSVQGAGEQFF. The whole variable domain, filled in from reference TRBV7-9 and TRBJ2-1, reads DTGVSQNPRHKITKRGQNVTFRCDPISEHNRLYWYRQTLGQGPEFLTYFQNEAQLEKSRLLSDRFSAERPKGSFSTLEIQRTEQGDSAMYLCASSVQGAGEQFFGPGTRLTVL.

About this clone: This CDR3 is also generated by other DNA sequences in the sample. The gene calls are TRBV19 and TRBJ2-4; maybe TRBD1 (5 bases). The CDR3 runs 14 residues. Germline-derived CDR1 and CDR2 are LNHDA and SQIVND (reference sequence). V lost 1 base, J lost 2 bases, and 6 bases lay in between. The CDR3 DNA is TGTGCCAGTAGTATAGCAGGGACCAAAAACATTCAGTACTTC. Protein: CASSIAGTKNIQYF. Complete variable domain (other parts from reference TRBV19 and TRBJ2-4): DGGITQSPKYLFRKEGQNVTLSCEQNLNHDAMYWYRQDPGQGLRLIYYSQIVNDFQKGDIAEGYSVSREKKESFPLTVTSAQKNPTAFYLCASSIAGTKNIQYFGAGTRLSVL.

This chain links TRBV7-2 with TRBJ2-7; possible D gene TRBD2, 5 bases. There are 12 residues in the CDR3. CDR1 and CDR2 from the germline V gene are SGHTA and FQGNSA. Trimming removed 5 bases at V and 6 bases at J, with 11 bases between. In nucleotides, the CDR3 is TGTGCCAGCAGCGGACTGGCGATCGAGCAGTACTTC. As protein: CASSGLAIEQYF. The whole variable domain, filled in from reference TRBV7-2 and TRBJ2-7, reads GAGVSQSPSNKVTEKGKDVELRCDPISGHTALYWYRQSLGQGLEFLIYFQGNSAPDKSGLPSDRFSAERTGGSVSTLTIQRTQQEDSAVYLCASSGLAIEQYFGPGTRLTVT.

The chain combines TRBV27 with TRBJ1-2; possible D gene TRBD1, 5 bases. CDR1 is MNHEY and CDR2 is SMNVEV in the germline V gene (reference sequence). The length of the CDR3 is 14 residues. The germline V and J ends were trimmed by 5 bases and 4 bases, with 14 bases remaining between them. The CDR3 bases are TGTGCCAGCAGTCTCAACGGGGGACCCTATGGCTACACCTTC. Its protein product is CASSLNGGPYGYTF.

V is TRBV27 and J is TRBJ2-7, with TRBD1 identical over 9 bases. CDR3 length: 17 amino acids. Germline lookup yields CDR1 MNHEY and CDR2 SMNVEV (reference sequence). V shed 3 bases and J 3 bases; nucleotides not matched to a gene: 12. The CDR3 sequence: CASSFSGQGSVNYEQYF. The CDR3 DNA sequence: TGTGCCAGCAGTTTTTCTGGACAGGGGTCAGTCAACTACGAGCAGTACTTC.

The chain uses TRBV10-2 and TRBJ2-1; perhaps TRBD2 as D (6 bases). The V gene lost 4 bases and the J gene lost 2 bases, with 6 bases spanning the gap. Germline V gene data show CDR1 as WSHSY and CDR2 as SAAADI. The length of the CDR3 is 13 residues. This chain's CDR3 is CASSAGAYNEQFF. CDR3 coding DNA: TGCGCCAGCAGTGCGGGAGCCTACAATGAGCAGTTCTTC.

A few counts support this clone. This chain uses TRBV7-9 with TRBJ1-2, with a tentative D call TRBD1 (6 bases). The CDR3 length is 15 residues. Germline V CDR1 and CDR2: SEHNR, FQNEAQ (reference sequence). Trimming took off 3 bases at V and 4 bases at J, with 15 bases between the two ends. DNA of the CDR3: TGTGCCAGCAGCTTTAGTGGGGGCGAAGGCTATGGCTACACCTTC. It codes for CASSFSGGEGYGYTF.

V usage is TRBV14 and J usage is TRBJ2-3; 8 nucleotides agree with TRBD2. The CDR3 runs to 18 residues. Germline CDR1 reads SGHDN; CDR2 reads FVKESK. V lost 1 base and J lost 1; bases outside the gene matches: 10. CDR3 loop: CASSQGAAGAGGTDTQYF. CDR3 in DNA: TGTGCCAGCAGCCAAGGAGCAGCGGGAGCCGGGGGCACAGATACGCAGTATTTT.

V is TRBV7-7 and J is TRBJ1-4; 7 bases agree with TRBD1. The CDR3 has 15 amino acids. The germline V gene has CDR1 SSHAT and CDR2 FNYEAQ (reference sequence). V dropped 4 bases and J dropped 6; count of bases not matched to a gene: 8. The CDR3 DNA follows: TGTGCCAGCAGCTCCATAGACAGGGTTGATGAAAAACTGTTTTTT. The encoded protein is CASSSIDRVDEKLFF. Supplemented by reference TRBV7-7 and TRBJ1-4, the full variable domain reads GAGVSQSPRYKVTKRGQDVTLRCDPISSHATLYWYQQALGQGPEFLTYFNYEAQPDKSGLPSDRFSAERPEGSISTLTIQRTEQRDSAMYRCASSSIDRVDEKLFFGSGTQLSVL.

The chain recombines TRBV7-9 with TRBJ1-2; 7 nucleotides agree with TRBD1. J lost 6 bases, V lost 4 bases, and 8 bases had no gene match. The CDR3 has 14 amino acids. CDR1 is SEHNR and CDR2 is FQNEAQ in the germline V gene (reference sequence). This CDR3 is CASSWDATGDGYTF. CDR3 coding DNA: TGTGCCAGCAGCTGGGATGCAACAGGGGATGGCTACACCTTC. Full variable domain (missing parts from reference TRBV7-9 and TRBJ1-2): DTGVSQNPRHKITKRGQNVTFRCDPISEHNRLYWYRQTLGQGPEFLTYFQNEAQLEKSRLLSDRFSAERPKGSFSTLEIQRTEQGDSAMYLCASSWDATGDGYTFGSGTRLTVV.

CDR3: CASSSSGRVRYEQYF. The CDR3 nucleotides read TGTGCCAGCAGCAGTAGCGGGAGGGTAAGGTACGAGCAGTACTTC. The chain combines TRBV28 with TRBJ2-7; the match to TRBD2 covers 11 bases. V lost 6 bases to trimming and J lost 4 bases; unmatched junction nucleotides: 8. The germline CDR1 and CDR2 sequences are MDHEN and SYDVKM. The CDR3 totals 15 residues.

The chain joins TRBV19 to TRBJ2-7; maybe TRBD1 (5 bases). The CDR3 is 17 residues long. The V gene lost 7 bases and the J gene lost 4 bases, with 26 bases spanning the gap. Germline-derived CDR1 and CDR2 are LNHDA and SQIVND (reference sequence). CDR3 in DNA: TGTGCCAGTACCCCGACAGCGAGGCTTACGTCAAGTTACGAGCAGTACTTC. It encodes CASTPTARLTSSYEQYF.

The V gene is TRBV2, the J gene TRBJ1-1; weak D call: TRBD1 (6 bases). The CDR3 is 12 amino acids. V was shortened by 7 bases and J by 9 bases, with 15 bases between the two germline ends. Germline assignment: CDR1 SNHLY and CDR2 FYNNEI. DNA for the CDR3: TGTGCCAGCACCATACAGGGTGTGAAAGCTTTCTTT. Protein product: CASTIQGVKAFF.